A single sample gave rise to the 7 T cell receptor beta chains below, sequenced in a study of prognosis after radiotherapy for stage I lung cancer. From genomic DNA, TCR beta CDR3 was amplified by two-round multiplex PCR. For every TRBV and TRBJ gene, a specific primer was used in first-round PCR. MiXCR, applied by TCRdb to the multiplex PCR reads, yields one record per CDR3 protein. In the table there are about 47,000 distinct CDR3 sequences, approximately 30% of which are singletons. This specimen consisted of PBMCs, obtained before or after stereotactic body radiation therapy (not recorded which). The receptors come from a donor aged 50 or older with non-small cell lung cancer.

This clonotype was found many times. This sequence joins TRBV7-8 and TRBJ2-1; D is possibly TRBD1 or TRBD2 (5 bases each). Between the trimmed V and J ends, which lost 7 bases and 4 bases, there was a span of 17 bases. Germline V lookup: CDR1 SGHVS, CDR2 FQNEAQ. The CDR3 sequence is 15 residues long. CDR3: CASTKRRDPYNEQFF. The CDR3 DNA reads TGTGCCAGCACAAAACGCCGGGACCCTTACAATGAGCAGTTCTTC.

In the case of this clonotype: A much larger clone sits a single nucleotide away, making a read error possible. The chain joins TRBV6-1 to TRBJ1-4, with D perhaps TRBD1 (6 bases). The V end lost 6 bases, the J end lost 7 bases, and 18 bases lay between the germline ends. The CDR3 runs to 15 residues. The germline V gene has CDR1 MNHNS and CDR2 SASEGT. The CDR3 DNA reads TGTGCCAGCAGGGGAGGGGTACAGGGAGTTGAAAAACTGTTTTTT. This codes for CASRGGVQGVEKLFF.

This clonotype was seen more than once but under ten times. A read error may explain this, as a much larger clone is one base away. The rearrangement links TRBV5-1 to TRBJ1-1; D gene unclear. Germline V gene sequence: CDR1 SGHRS, CDR2 YFSETQ. This CDR3 region has 13 residues. CDR3 coding DNA: TGCGCCGGCAGCCCTCACAAAGAATCTGAAGCTTTCTTT. Translated: CAGSPHKESEAFF.

About this clonotype: An end of the junction does not agree with germline; a read error may underlie this. V and J are TRBV7-7 and TRBJ2-1; 8 bases map to TRBD2. CDR3 size: 14 residues. The V gene's germline CDR1 is SSHAT and CDR2 FNYEAQ (reference sequence). The chain's CDR3 is CASSLGPREGPQFF. CDR3 DNA: TGTGCTAGCAGCTTAGGTCCCCGGGAGGGACCTCAGTTCTTC.

The chain employs TRBV9 and TRBJ2-6; unclear D gene. V dropped 0 bases and J dropped 0 bases, with 13 bases sitting between them. CDR1 is SGDLS, CDR2 YYNGEE, per germline. CDR3 size: 18 residues. This CDR3 is CASSVGVFRSSGANVLTF. The CDR3 nucleotides read TGTGCCAGCAGCGTAGGGGTATTTCGAAGCTCTGGGGCCAACGTCCTGACTTTC.

Comment on this clonotype: A clone one base away is much larger, so this may be a read error. The V call is TRBV4-2, the J call TRBJ2-3; D is unclear. The CDR3 consists of 10 residues. CDR1 LGHNA and CDR2 YNFKEQ come from the germline V gene. In nucleotides, the CDR3 is TGTGCCAGAAGCCAAGAGACGCAGTATTTT. Translating gives CARSQETQYF.

The chain combines TRBV20-1 with TRBJ1-2, with unresolved D. With 4 bases removed from V and 1 base from J, the gap between germline ends came to 10 bases. The germline V gene encodes CDR1 DFQATT and CDR2 SNEGSKA (reference sequence). The CDR3 runs 13 residues. CDR3 protein: CSAKAVHNYGYTF. CDR3 coding DNA: TGCAGTGCTAAGGCGGTGCATAACTATGGCTACACCTTC.